This T cell receptor (beta chain) was observed in a study of technical replicates of blood from four donors. The assay was immunoSEQ multiplex PCR, and TCRdb's table has in-frame clones only and misses some. Of about 82,000 clones listed, roughly 95% are singletons. The CDR3 loop spans 16 amino acids. The sample consisted of T cells isolated from PBMCs. The chain recombines TRBV21-1 with TRBJ2-7; the table's D call, TRBD1, was not checked against the DNA. TRBV21-1 is a pseudogene segment. The source is a human donor in good health. Here the CDR3 reads CASSKVQGLTRDEQYF. The CDR3 DNA sequence: TGTGCCAGCAGCAAAGTACAGGGCCTAACAAGGGACGAGCAGTACTTC.